This passage covers 15 T cell receptor beta chains from one sample sequenced in a study of shared clonotypes between healthy human individuals. Using immunoSEQ multiplex PCR, the repertoire was profiled, and TCRdb retains in-frame clones only, with some absent. Counted here are 950,000 to 1,300,000 clones, about 74% occurring once; the ten biggest clones make up approximately 1.5%. Sequenced: memory CD4+ T cells sorted from blood. Subset indicated: CD45RA-negative fraction. Source of these receptors: a man aged 18 to 29 in good health.

The V and J genes are TRBV5-6 and TRBJ2-6, with D possibly matching TRBD1 (6 bases). This CDR3 is built from 17 residues. Germline CDR1 is SGHDT and CDR2 is YYEEEE. Trimming removed 3 bases at V and 0 bases at J, with 13 bases between. The CDR3 nucleotides are TGTGCCAGCAGCTCACCGGGACAAAGCTCTGGGGCCAACGTCCTGACTTTC. Translated, it gives CASSSPGQSSGANVLTF.

Worth noting for this clone: Being one base from a much bigger clone, this may be a read error. The chain has TRBV10-2 and TRBJ2-5; D might be TRBD2 (5 bases). Trimming shortened V by 3 bases and J by 4 bases, and 12 bases separated the two germline ends. Germline V gives CDR1 WSHSY, CDR2 SAAADI. This CDR3 is 14 amino acids long. The CDR3 protein is CASSEEGGTETQYF. The CDR3, as DNA: TGCGCCAGCAGTGAAGAGGGCGGTACAGAGACCCAGTACTTC.

The chain joins TRBV11-2 to TRBJ2-5, with 9 bases aligning to TRBD1. V lost 3 bases and J lost 3; bases outside the gene matches: 2. Germline CDR1 SGHAT, CDR2 FQNNGV. There are 14 residues in the CDR3. For the CDR3, the DNA is TGTGCCAGCAGCTTCAGGACAGGGGAAGAGACCCAGTACTTC. This sequence encodes CASSFRTGEETQYF. The whole variable domain, remainder taken from reference TRBV11-2 and TRBJ2-5, is EAGVAQSPRYKIIEKRQSVAFWCNPISGHATLYWYQQILGQGPKLLIQFQNNGVVDDSQLPKDRFSAERLKGVDSTLKIQPAKLEDSAVYLCASSFRTGEETQYFGPGTRLLVL.

This chain links TRBV5-5 with TRBJ1-3, with 7 nucleotides matching TRBD1. The V segment lost 4 bases and the J segment 4 bases; nucleotides outside the gene matches: 5. The CDR3 totals 14 residues. Germline assignment: CDR1 SGHKS and CDR2 YYEKEE (reference sequence). The CDR3 bases are TGTGCCAGCAGCCGACAGGGACCCGGAAACACCATATATTTT. This translates into CASSRQGPGNTIYF.

This rearrangement joins TRBV27 to TRBJ2-3; 9 bases agree with TRBD2. Germline V CDR1 and CDR2: MNHEY, SMNVEV (reference sequence). Trimming removed 3 bases from V and 9 bases from J; junction bases left unmatched: 13. CDR3 length equals 16 residues. CDR3 amino acids: CASSFQRAGGPVTQYF. The CDR3 bases are TGTGCCAGCAGTTTCCAGAGAGCGGGGGGTCCCGTCACGCAGTATTTT.

The chain uses TRBV28 and TRBJ2-7; 13 bases match TRBD2. This CDR3 comprises 15 residues. From germline, CDR1 is MDHEN and CDR2 SYDVKM. The V segment lost 5 bases and the J segment 5 bases; nucleotides outside the gene matches: 6. The CDR3 DNA sequence: TGTGCCAGCAGTCTCCCGGGACTAGCGGGGAACGAGCAGTACTTC. This codes for CASSLPGLAGNEQYF. The variable domain in full, with the rest retrieved from reference TRBV28 and TRBJ2-7, is DVKVTQSSRYLVKRTGEKVFLECVQDMDHENMFWYRQDPGLGLRLIYFSYDVKMKEKGDIPEGYSVSREKKERFSLILESASTNQTSMYLCASSLPGLAGNEQYFGPGTRLTVT.

The rearrangement joins TRBV2 to TRBJ1-1; D is uncertain. The V gene's germline CDR1 is SNHLY and CDR2 FYNNEI. This CDR3 has 12 residues. The V end was cut by 8 bases, the J end by 7 bases, with 14 bases between. The CDR3 is CASARQQNEAFF. The CDR3 region has the DNA TGTGCCAGCGCTCGACAACAGAATGAAGCTTTCTTT.

The V gene is TRBV7-9, the J gene TRBJ2-5; D possibly corresponds to TRBD2 (6 bases). The germline V gene has CDR1 SEHNR and CDR2 FQNEAQ (reference sequence). The CDR3 has 15 amino acids. V was trimmed by 4 bases and J by 2 bases, leaving 14 bases between them. The CDR3 DNA follows: TGTGCCAGCAGCTCGGTGGGGGGAGGACAAGAGACCCAGTACTTC. Translated: CASSSVGGGQETQYF.

The chain combines TRBV7-9 with TRBJ2-1; 8 nucleotides match TRBD1. This CDR3 has 16 residues. Germline V gives CDR1 SEHNR, CDR2 FQNEAQ (reference sequence). V was clipped by 6 bases and J by 7 bases; unmatched bases: 14. CDR3 protein: CASRTDRGPGLNEQFF. CDR3 DNA: TGTGCCAGCAGAACAGACAGGGGCCCAGGGTTGAATGAGCAGTTCTTC.

The chain combines TRBV5-1 with TRBJ2-1; 7 positions agree with TRBD2. Germline CDR1 SGHRS, CDR2 YFSETQ. V dropped 1 base and J dropped 0; count of bases not matched to a gene: 1. The CDR3 runs 15 residues. DNA of the CDR3: TGCGCCAGCAGCTTGACGGGGGGCTCCTACAATGAGCAGTTCTTC. Translation: CASSLTGGSYNEQFF.

This clone was observed a few times. The chain is built from TRBV9 and TRBJ2-5; 9 bases map to TRBD2. The germline V gene encodes CDR1 SGDLS and CDR2 YYNGEE. The V segment lost 4 bases and the J segment 5 bases; nucleotides outside the gene matches: 12. This CDR3 contains 16 residues. The CDR3 loop is CASSLQAGGGAETQYF. The CDR3 DNA sequence: TGTGCCAGCAGCCTCCAGGCTGGCGGGGGGGCCGAGACCCAGTACTTC.

Regarding this clone: Other DNA variants within this sample encode the same CDR3. The V call is TRBV5-1, the J call TRBJ2-2, with D unresolved. The CDR3 sequence is 12 residues long. Germline lookup yields CDR1 SGHRS and CDR2 YFSETQ. Trimming left V 5 bases short and J 7 bases short, with 9 bases between. This CDR3 reads CASSSAGGELFF. In DNA form, the CDR3 reads TGCGCCAGCAGTTCGGCTGGCGGGGAGCTGTTTTTT.

V gene TRBV5-1 combines with J gene TRBJ1-3; D is unclear. This CDR3 spans 16 amino acids. V lost 0 bases to trimming and J lost 4 bases, with 14 bases between them. The V gene's germline CDR1 is SGHRS and CDR2 YFSETQ. Here the CDR3 reads CASSLAGQLGGNTIYF. For the CDR3, the DNA is TGCGCCAGCAGCTTGGCGGGCCAGCTGGGAGGAAACACCATATATTTT. Based on the CDR3 plus reference TRBV5-1 and TRBJ1-3, the full variable domain is KAGVTQTPRYLIKTRGQQVTLSCSPISGHRSVSWYQQTPGQGLQFLFEYFSETQRNKGNFPGRFSGRQFSNSRSEMNVSTLELGDSALYLCASSLAGQLGGNTIYFGEGSWLTVV.

This clone appeared a single time. The chain combines TRBV6-6 with TRBJ2-7; D is perhaps TRBD2 (6 bases). This CDR3 spans 13 amino acids. Germline V gene sequence: CDR1 MNHNY, CDR2 SVGAGI (reference sequence). V was clipped by 6 bases and J by 3 bases, with 12 bases between them. CDR3 amino acids: CASSSMGGYEQYF. The CDR3 nucleotides read TGTGCCAGCAGCTCCATGGGGGGCTACGAGCAGTACTTC.

As to this clone: The same CDR3 arises from other DNA sequences in this sample as well. This chain links TRBV6-5 with TRBJ1-5; the D is unclear. CDR3 length: 13 amino acids. V shed 0 bases and J shed 7 bases, with 7 bases lying between them. Germline CDR1 MNHEY, CDR2 SVGAGI. The CDR3 DNA sequence: TGTGCCAGCAGTTACTCGGTATCCCAGCCCCAGCATTTT. This translates into CASSYSVSQPQHF.